This T cell receptor beta chain was observed in a study of radiation and T cells in renal cell carcinoma. The time point: blood 4 weeks post-SBRT, at nephrectomy. Sample treatment: 15 Gy SBRT to primary tumor, nephrectomy 4 weeks later. Nephrectomy followed 15 Gy stereotactic body radiation by 4 weeks. The patient's renal cell carcinoma had clear cell pathology. With respect to this clone: The target antigen is unknown.

Sequenced by immunoSEQ multiplex PCR; TCRdb stores in-frame clones only, minus some. The sample lists tens of thousands of clones, 83% occurring once. Study-wide results and limits: From baseline, blood top tumor clonotypes peaked at 2 weeks post-radiation.

After removal of 6 bases from V and 0 bases from J, the junction contained 1 base not matched to a gene. The CDR3 has 14 residues. Germline CDR1 and CDR2: SQVTM and ANQGSEA. Sequencing was performed on blood, taken from a patient whose treatment included radiotherapy and nephrectomy. The TCR sequence derives from a woman in her fifties or sixties with renal cell carcinoma. The chain has TRBV29-1 and TRBJ1-3; 11 bases agree with TRBD1. The CDR3 sequence: CSVGTGGSGNTIYF. The CDR3 coding sequence is TGCAGCGTGGGGACAGGGGGCTCTGGAAACACCATATATTTT.